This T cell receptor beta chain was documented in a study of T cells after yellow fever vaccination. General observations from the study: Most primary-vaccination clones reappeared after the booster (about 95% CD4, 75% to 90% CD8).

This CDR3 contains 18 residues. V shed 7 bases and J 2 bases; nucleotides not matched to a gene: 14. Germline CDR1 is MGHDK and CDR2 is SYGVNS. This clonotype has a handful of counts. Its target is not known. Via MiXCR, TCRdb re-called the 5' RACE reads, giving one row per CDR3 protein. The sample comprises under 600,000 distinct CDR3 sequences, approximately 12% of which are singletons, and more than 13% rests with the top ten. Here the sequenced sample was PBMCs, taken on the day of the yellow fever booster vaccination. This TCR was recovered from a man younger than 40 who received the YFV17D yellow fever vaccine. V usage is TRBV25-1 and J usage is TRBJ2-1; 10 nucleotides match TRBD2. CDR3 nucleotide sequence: TGTGCCAGCACTCCAAGCGGGGTTAGCGGGAGGACCTACAATGAGCAGTTCTTC. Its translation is CASTPSGVSGRTYNEQFF.